This T cell receptor beta chain was found in a study of blood T cell repertoires in COVID-19. Study-wide background: There were acute and convalescent COVID-19 samples, and they came from the United States, Italy and Spain. PBMCs, B-cell-depleted T cells, or T cells were the source of the cDNA or gDNA that made up the material.

Followed over time, Seattle patients had been enrolled while infection was active. The CDR3 contains 18 residues. V trimming: 2 bases; J trimming: 14 bases; junction bases outside the gene matches: 15. Germline-derived CDR1 and CDR2 are KGHSH and LQKENI. Per the authors' pipeline: Scientists estimated how many nucleated cells there were by amplifying reference gene primers. Using immunoSEQ multiplex PCR, the repertoire was profiled, and TCRdb retains in-frame clones only, with some absent. V and J calls plus clone size are reproduced from that table; the DNA served to infer D and trimming. The data hold roughly 340,000 clones, with about nine tenths observed a single time.

The receptor's source is a woman in her 70s with COVID-19, enrolled during active disease. Sequencing was carried out using peripheral blood. V is TRBV18 and J is TRBJ2-1; 16 bases line up with TRBD2. CDR3 sequence reads: CASSPNSPGLAGGHAEFF. The DNA for the CDR3 is TGTGCCAGCTCACCAAATTCCCCGGGACTAGCGGGGGGGCATGCCGAGTTCTTC.